These 8 T cell receptor beta chains came from one sample sequenced in a study of Graves' ophthalmopathy and Graves' hyperthyroidism. Amplification targeted the TCR beta CDR3 regions, with RNA transcripts as the source material. The authors performed first-round RT-PCR with HTBI primers and then a second-round multiplex PCR. TCRdb called the multiplex PCR reads again in MiXCR, with one record for every CDR3 protein. Altogether about 25,000 distinct CDR3 sequences are present, around 50% being singletons, with the ten largest covering 5% to 8.5%. Sequencing was performed on peripheral blood. Receptor source: an adult woman with stable Graves' hyperthyroidism.

Ten or more counts support this clonotype. V and J are TRBV6-4 and TRBJ2-6; no clear D. CDR1 and CDR2 from the germline V gene are MRHNA and SNTAGT. The CDR3 has 17 residues. Trimming stripped 2 bases from V and 3 bases from J, with 14 bases between. CDR3 sequence reads: CASSDRGPADGANVLTF. In DNA form, the CDR3 reads TGTGCCAGCAGTGACCGTGGCCCCGCAGATGGGGCCAACGTCCTGACTTTC.

This clonotype was seen at least ten times. This chain links TRBV28 with TRBJ1-1; maybe TRBD1 (5 bases). This CDR3 is 15 amino acids long. Deletions cut 7 bases from V and 3 bases from J, with 18 bases between. CDR1 and CDR2 (germline): MDHEN, SYDVKM. As DNA, the CDR3 is TGTGCCAGCAAATTGGAGGGAGGGGTCTACACTGAAGCTTTCTTT. As protein: CASKLEGGVYTEAFF.

V gene TRBV7-8 combines with J gene TRBJ2-3; weak D call: TRBD1 (6 bases). The CDR3 sequence is 16 residues long. The germline gives CDR1 SGHVS, CDR2 FQNEAQ. V dropped 4 bases and J dropped 0 bases, with 14 bases sitting between them. In nucleotides, the CDR3 is TGTGCCAGCAGCTCAAACAGGGTCACTAGCACAGATACGCAGTATTTT. This encodes CASSSNRVTSTDTQYF.

Ten or more counts support this clonotype. This chain joins TRBV6-2 or TRBV6-3 and TRBJ2-3, with D perhaps matching TRBD2 (6 bases). The CDR3 spans 13 residues. Deletions cut 2 bases from V and 3 bases from J, with 6 bases between. Germline V lookup: CDR1 MNHEY, CDR2 SVGEGT. In DNA form, the CDR3 reads TGTGCCAGCAGTTACCGGGAGACAGATACGCAGTATTTT. Its translation is CASSYRETDTQYF.

This clonotype occurred many times. The chain employs TRBV7-9 and TRBJ2-5; TRBD1 agrees at 7 bases. The CDR3 loop spans 16 amino acids. Germline values: CDR1 SEHNR, CDR2 FQNEAQ (reference sequence). Trimming took 5 bases from V and 1 from J; bases not matched to a gene: 10. The DNA for the CDR3 is TGTGCCAGCAGCCCGGTTATACAGGGGACCCAAGAGACCCAGTACTTC. This codes for CASSPVIQGTQETQYF. The full variable domain, completed using reference TRBV7-9 and TRBJ2-5, is DTGVSQNPRHKITKRGQNVTFRCDPISEHNRLYWYRQTLGQGPEFLTYFQNEAQLEKSRLLSDRFSAERPKGSFSTLEIQRTEQGDSAMYLCASSPVIQGTQETQYFGPGTRLLVL.

The chain joins TRBV30 to TRBJ2-7; no reliable D call. In germline, CDR1 is GTSNPN, CDR2 SVGIG (reference sequence). The CDR3 runs to 14 residues. V gave up 4 bases and J gave up 2 bases, with 15 bases separating them. CDR3 residues: CAWNGLSSAYEQYF. In DNA, the CDR3 is TGTGCCTGGAATGGCCTCTCGAGCGCCTACGAGCAGTACTTC.

The gene calls are TRBV10-3 and TRBJ2-7; possible D gene TRBD1, 6 bases. The CDR3 sequence is 14 residues long. Germline lookup yields CDR1 ENHRY and CDR2 SYGVKD. With 3 bases removed from V and 4 bases from J, the gap between germline ends came to 13 bases. CDR3 residues: CAISDTLTGYEQYF. The CDR3 DNA reads as TGTGCCATCAGTGACACTTTAACAGGGTACGAGCAGTACTTC.

This clonotype was observed many times. The chain has TRBV27 and TRBJ2-7; D not resolved. The CDR3 runs to 11 residues. Germline V gene lookup returns CDR1 MNHEY and CDR2 SMNVEV (reference sequence). V lost 6 bases, J lost 6 bases, and 9 bases lay in between. CDR3 sequence: CASRGRVEQYF. Here the CDR3 DNA reads TGTGCCAGCAGAGGAAGGGTCGAGCAGTACTTC.